Below, 21 T cell receptor beta chains from the same sample are listed, as sequenced in a study of T cells expressing NK-cell markers (dated by TCRdb to the early 2020s). The receptor library was made with 5' RACE. The reads were generated on an Illumina HiSeq 2000. TCRdb reanalyzed the reads, keeping one entry per CDR3 protein sequence and omitting DNA. The sample's table lists a count of 450,000 to 600,000 distinct CDR3 sequences. Of the sample, roughly 3.6% falls within the top ten clones. Sequencing used blood T cells: a sorted CD56 or NKG2C T cell subset, CD4+ or CD8+ T cells, or bulk PBMC T cells (not recorded which). The source of these receptors is a man younger than 30 in good health. Donor details come from another sample of the same person, matched by shared clones.

The rearrangement joins TRBV28 to TRBJ2-2; the TCRdb D gene call, TRBD1, has no DNA to confirm it. Germline V gene sequence: CDR1 MDHEN, CDR2 SYDVKM. This CDR3 has 15 amino acids. CDR3 sequence: CASSPQGARTGELFF.

J is TRBJ1-3 and V is TRBV5-6. Per germline, CDR1 SGHDT and CDR2 YYEEEE. The CDR3 covers 15 residues. CDR3 amino acids: CASSFAANSGNTIYF.

The chain combines TRBV3-1 with TRBJ1-5. This CDR3 is 16 amino acids long. Germline lookup yields CDR1 LGHDT and CDR2 YNNKEL (reference sequence). CDR3 region: CASSQAGSGGNQPQHF.

The CDR3 is CASSYIGLGYNEQFF. This rearrangement joins TRBV6-2 or TRBV6-3 to TRBJ2-1. The length of the CDR3 is 15 residues. Germline V gene lookup returns CDR1 MNHEY and CDR2 SVGEGT.

V and J are TRBV12-3 or TRBV12-4 and TRBJ2-1; as DNA is missing, the TRBD1 call by TCRdb cannot be tested. CDR3 length: 15 residues. CDR3 protein: CASSTPGGVNNEQFF.

The chain uses TRBV7-2 and TRBJ2-1; TCRdb lists TRBD2, though no DNA is available to test this call. CDR1 and CDR2 (germline): SGHTA, FQGNSA. The CDR3 runs 16 residues. CDR3 loop: CASSLFTSGAYNEQFF.

The chain links TRBV12-3 or TRBV12-4 to TRBJ1-5; TCRdb selects TRBD1, and the lack of DNA leaves this call unchecked. CDR3 length: 13 amino acids. CDR3 amino acids: CASSQGVRRPQHF.

This chain links TRBV18 with TRBJ2-5; with no DNA, the TCRdb D assignment of TRBD1 cannot be verified. This CDR3 region has 13 residues. Germline CDR1 reads KGHSH; CDR2 reads LQKENI. The CDR3 sequence: CATKPGPKETQYF.

The chain links TRBV10-2 to TRBJ2-1; no DNA is available, so the TRBD1 call from TCRdb remains unchecked. CDR3 size: 14 residues. The germline CDR1 and CDR2 sequences are WSHSY and SAAADI. The CDR3 region is CASSELLRGSGQFF.

J is TRBJ1-1 and V is TRBV14; TCRdb's assignment of TRBD1 cannot be checked, as there is no DNA. There are 15 residues in the CDR3. Germline CDR1 is SGHDN and CDR2 is FVKESK. The CDR3 region is CASSQLLQGRTEAFF.

V gene TRBV12-3 or TRBV12-4 combines with J gene TRBJ2-3. The CDR3 has 13 residues. CDR3 region: CASSHYSTDTQYF.

CDR3: CASRTRGKETQYF. The J gene is TRBJ2-5, the V gene TRBV5-1; TCRdb's assignment of TRBD1 cannot be checked, as there is no DNA. From germline, CDR1 is SGHRS and CDR2 YFSETQ. The CDR3 runs to 13 residues.

The chain is built from TRBV29-1 and TRBJ2-5; TCRdb designates TRBD2, a call that cannot be tested without DNA. Germline CDR1 and CDR2: SQVTM and ANQGSEA. The CDR3 is made up of 13 amino acids. CDR3 sequence reads: CSVELRVAGSQYF.

The genes are TRBV7-9 and TRBJ1-2. Germline V CDR1 and CDR2: SEHNR, FQNEAQ (reference sequence). The CDR3 is 15 residues long. The CDR3 spells CASSLRVGEGNGYTF.

The chain's CDR3 is CSVYTYLNEQFF. The rearrangement joins TRBV29-1 to TRBJ2-1. The CDR3 loop spans 12 amino acids. Germline V lookup: CDR1 SQVTM, CDR2 ANQGSEA.

The gene calls are TRBV28 and TRBJ1-5; lacking DNA, the TRBD1 call made by TCRdb goes unchecked. CDR1 MDHEN and CDR2 SYDVKM come from the germline V gene. The CDR3 has 13 amino acids. CDR3 amino acids: CASLPGSSQPQHF. The full variable domain, with the rest looked up from reference TRBV28 and TRBJ1-5, is DVKVTQSSRYLVKRTGEKVFLECVQDMDHENMFWYRQDPGLGLRLIYFSYDVKMKEKGDIPEGYSVSREKKERFSLILESASTNQTSMYLCASLPGSSQPQHFGDGTRLSIL.

V is TRBV5-1 and J is TRBJ2-1; checking the TCRdb D call of TRBD1 is not possible without DNA. This CDR3 comprises 14 residues. Germline V gene data show CDR1 as SGHRS and CDR2 as YFSETQ. This CDR3 is CASRVLGSRGEQFF.

This chain connects TRBV15 to TRBJ2-1; the D call of TRBD1 rests on TCRdb alone, since no DNA is present to check it. The CDR3 contains 16 residues. Germline values: CDR1 LNHNV, CDR2 YYDKDF (reference sequence). The CDR3 spells CATSRESSRGGYEQFF.

The rearrangement joins TRBV11-2 to TRBJ2-4. CDR1 and CDR2 (germline): SGHAT, FQNNGV. The CDR3 totals 16 residues. The CDR3 here is CASSLEVGRGKNIQYF.

The rearrangement joins TRBV27 to TRBJ2-7; absent DNA, TCRdb's TRBD1 call cannot be checked. The V gene's germline CDR1 is MNHEY and CDR2 SMNVEV (reference sequence). The CDR3 length is 15 residues. This CDR3 reads CASSLEAGGASEQYF.

CDR3 residues: CASSPLGDGQETQYF. The chain couples TRBV6-1 to TRBJ2-5; TCRdb outputs TRBD2, but without DNA this stays unchecked. Germline CDR1 is MNHNS and CDR2 is SASEGT. The CDR3 covers 15 residues.